The 14 T cell receptor beta chains presented below share a single source sample, sequenced in a study of CD8 T cells in ankylosing spondylitis. A single record per CDR3 protein comes from TCRdb applying MiXCR to the 5' RACE reads. The repertoire includes fewer than 250,000 distinct CDR3 sequences, roughly 10% of them detected once, and around a fifth sits in the top ten. Material: blood, either unsorted or a sorted T cell fraction (not recorded which). All receptors derive from a male donor with ankylosing spondylitis or in good health (not recorded which).

This clonotype was seen repeatedly, ten times or more. The chain carries TRBV20-1 and TRBJ2-3; the D is unclear. The V gene's germline CDR1 is DFQATT and CDR2 SNEGSKA (reference sequence). The CDR3 sequence is 13 residues long. Trimming removed 1 base from V and 2 bases from J, with 7 bases in between. The CDR3 nucleotides read TGCAGTGCTAGAGTCCAGCACACAGATACGCAGTATTTT. As protein: CSARVQHTDTQYF.

This clonotype has a count of ten or more. The chain employs TRBV7-3 and TRBJ2-2; no firm D call. CDR3 size: 15 residues. The V gene lost 6 bases and the J gene lost 0 bases, with 11 bases spanning the gap. Per germline, CDR1 SGHTA and CDR2 FQGTGA. The CDR3, as DNA: TGTGCCAGCAGACCTACGTGGGCGAACACCGGGGAGCTGTTTTTT. Translated, it gives CASRPTWANTGELFF. Looking up the rest from reference TRBV7-3 and TRBJ2-2 gives the full variable domain: GAGVSQTPSNKVTEKGKYVELRCDPISGHTALYWYRQSLGQGPEFLIYFQGTGAADDSGLPNDRFFAVRPEGSVSTLKIQRTERGDSAVYLCASRPTWANTGELFFGEGSRLTVL.

This clonotype was counted many times. This chain connects TRBV7-6 to TRBJ2-3; 9 nucleotides align to TRBD2. The CDR3 is 14 amino acids. V lost 5 bases and J lost 4; bases outside the gene matches: 4. CDR1 is SGHVS, CDR2 FNYEAQ, per germline. The DNA of the CDR3 is TGTGCCAGCAGCAATAGCGGGGGCGCAGATACGCAGTATTTT. It yields the protein CASSNSGGADTQYF.

This clonotype was counted at least ten times. This chain connects TRBV12-3 or TRBV12-4 to TRBJ2-1; 12 bases are a match to TRBD2. The CDR3 runs to 13 residues. The ends lost 8 bases at V and 6 bases at J; junction bases unmatched: 2. The CDR3 loop is CASRTSGTNEQFF. Written as DNA, the CDR3 is TGTGCCAGCCGGACTAGCGGGACCAATGAGCAGTTCTTC.

The chain carries TRBV25-1 and TRBJ2-4; D might be TRBD1 (5 bases). The germline V gene has CDR1 MGHDK and CDR2 SYGVNS. The ends were cut back, 3 bases at V and 0 bases at J, with 12 bases in the middle. This CDR3 has 16 amino acids. The CDR3 DNA follows: TGTGCCAGCAGTGAGAGCCGACAGCTAGCCAAAAACATTCAGTACTTC. It yields the protein CASSESRQLAKNIQYF.

J is TRBJ2-5 and V is TRBV27; 9 positions match TRBD2. CDR1 and CDR2 from the germline V gene are MNHEY and SMNVEV (reference sequence). This CDR3 is 14 amino acids long. The trim removed 7 bases at V and 2 bases at J, leaving 5 bases unmatched. The chain's CDR3 is CASMLAGKQETQYF. CDR3 in DNA: TGTGCCAGCATGCTAGCGGGGAAACAAGAGACCCAGTACTTC.

This clonotype was picked up a small number of times. V usage is TRBV29-1 and J usage is TRBJ2-5, with D possibly matching TRBD2 (5 bases). The germline V and J ends were trimmed by 8 bases and 0 bases, with 10 bases remaining between them. CDR3 size: 12 residues. Germline CDR1 SQVTM, CDR2 ANQGSEA. This chain's CDR3 is CSRRRYQETQYF. DNA for the CDR3: TGCAGCAGACGGAGGTACCAAGAGACCCAGTACTTC.

The gene calls are TRBV20-1 and TRBJ2-7, with 9 nucleotides matching TRBD2. CDR3 length: 14 residues. With V trimmed by 3 bases and J by 9 bases, 12 bases remained unmatched. CDR1 and CDR2 from the germline V gene are DFQATT and SNEGSKA (reference sequence). CDR3 amino acids: CSASPASGVGGQYF. The CDR3 DNA sequence: TGCAGTGCTAGTCCGGCTAGCGGGGTTGGTGGGCAGTACTTC.

The chain links TRBV5-1 to TRBJ2-7; D is possibly TRBD2 (5 bases). The CDR3 is 14 amino acids. V dropped 0 bases and J dropped 0 bases, with 7 bases sitting between them. The germline CDR1 and CDR2 sequences are SGHRS and YFSETQ. The DNA for the CDR3 is TGCGCCAGCAGCTTGGCCGGGAACTCCTACGAGCAGTACTTC. Its protein product is CASSLAGNSYEQYF.

The table lists this clonotype with many counts. This rearrangement joins TRBV5-1 to TRBJ2-5, with D perhaps TRBD2 (5 bases). Between the trimmed V and J ends, which lost 2 bases and 2 bases, there was a span of 10 bases. Per germline, CDR1 SGHRS and CDR2 YFSETQ. This CDR3 is built from 14 residues. The CDR3 here is CASSFEGSQETQYF. DNA for the CDR3: TGCGCCAGCAGCTTCGAAGGGAGTCAAGAGACCCAGTACTTC.

This clonotype was seen just once. The genes are TRBV12-3 or TRBV12-4 and TRBJ1-1; D unresolved. The CDR3 consists of 15 residues. V shed 3 bases and J shed 0 bases, with 11 bases lying between them. Here the CDR3 reads CASSLEENLNTEAFF. In DNA, the CDR3 is TGTGCCAGCAGTTTGGAGGAGAATCTGAACACTGAAGCTTTCTTT.

The sample holds many counts of this clonotype. The rearrangement uses TRBV5-1 and TRBJ2-2, with TRBD2 as a possible D gene (6 bases). V lost 2 bases and J 4 bases, leaving 12 bases between the germline ends. Germline-derived CDR1 and CDR2 are SGHRS and YFSETQ. This CDR3 contains 15 residues. This chain's CDR3 is CASSFGVEGTGELFF. CDR3 DNA sequence: TGCGCCAGCAGCTTCGGGGTGGAGGGCACCGGGGAGCTGTTTTTT. Together with reference TRBV5-1 and TRBJ2-2, the CDR3 gives the full variable domain: KAGVTQTPRYLIKTRGQQVTLSCSPISGHRSVSWYQQTPGQGLQFLFEYFSETQRNKGNFPGRFSGRQFSNSRSEMNVSTLELGDSALYLCASSFGVEGTGELFFGEGSRLTVL.

This clonotype has just a few counts. The chain is built from TRBV29-1 and TRBJ1-5, with D unclear. This CDR3 has 13 amino acids. V gave up 1 base and J gave up 7 bases, with 11 bases separating them. The germline V gene encodes CDR1 SQVTM and CDR2 ANQGSEA. CDR3 nucleotides: TGCAGCGTTGAAGGGGGAAAAGGGCAGCCCCAGCATTTT. Amino acid sequence: CSVEGGKGQPQHF.

The CDR3 DNA reads TGTGCCAGTAGTATTGGAACCTACGATCAGCCCCAGCATTTT. It yields the protein CASSIGTYDQPQHF. This chain uses TRBV19 with TRBJ1-5; D unresolved. Germline V gives CDR1 LNHDA, CDR2 SQIVND (reference sequence). The CDR3 spans 14 residues. Deletions cut 3 bases from V and 5 bases from J, with 11 bases between.